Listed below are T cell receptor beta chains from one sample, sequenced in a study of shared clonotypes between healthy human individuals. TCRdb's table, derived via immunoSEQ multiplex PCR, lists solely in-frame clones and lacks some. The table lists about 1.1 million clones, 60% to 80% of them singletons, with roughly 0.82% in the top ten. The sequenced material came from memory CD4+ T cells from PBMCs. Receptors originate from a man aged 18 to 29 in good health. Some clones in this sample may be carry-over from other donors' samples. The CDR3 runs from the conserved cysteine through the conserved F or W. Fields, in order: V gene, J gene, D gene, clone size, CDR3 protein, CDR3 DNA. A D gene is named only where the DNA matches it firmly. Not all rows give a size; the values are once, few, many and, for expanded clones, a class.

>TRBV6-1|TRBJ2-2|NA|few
CASSLESTGELFF
TGTGCCAGCAGCCTGGAAAGTACCGGGGAGCTGTTTTTT
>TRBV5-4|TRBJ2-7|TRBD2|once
CASSFMRTSGNYEQYF
TGTGCCAGCAGCTTCATGCGGACTAGCGGGAACTACGAGCAGTACTTC
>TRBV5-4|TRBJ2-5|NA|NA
CASSALQETQYF
TGTGCCAGCAGTGCACTCCAAGAGACCCAGTACTTC
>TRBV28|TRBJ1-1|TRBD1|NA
CASAPTGGTEAFF
TGTGCCAGCGCACCTACAGGGGGCACTGAAGCTTTCTTT
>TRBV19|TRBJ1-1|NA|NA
CASSDGTRNTEAFF
TGTGCCAGTAGTGACGGGACAAGGAACACTGAAGCTTTCTTT
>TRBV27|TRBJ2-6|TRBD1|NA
CASSGQGRAGANVLTF
TGTGCCAGCAGTGGACAGGGGAGAGCTGGGGCCAACGTCCTGACTTTC
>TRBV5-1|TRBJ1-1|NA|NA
CASRYGGLNTEAFF
TGCGCCAGCAGGTACGGAGGACTGAACACTGAAGCTTTCTTT
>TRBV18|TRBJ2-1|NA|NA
CASSPVSIPYNEQFF
TGTGCCAGCTCACCGGTCTCGATTCCCTACAATGAGCAGTTCTTC
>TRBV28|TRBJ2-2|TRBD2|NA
CASSLAGGPYTGELFF
TGTGCCAGCAGTTTAGCGGGAGGGCCCTACACCGGGGAGCTGTTTTTT
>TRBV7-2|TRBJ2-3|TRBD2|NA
CASSVRTSGQDTQYF
TGTGCCAGCAGCGTAAGGACTAGCGGACAAGATACGCAGTATTTT
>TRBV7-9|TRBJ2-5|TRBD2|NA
CASSPGTSGSGETQYF
TGTGCCAGCAGCCCCGGGACTAGCGGGAGTGGGGAGACCCAGTACTTC
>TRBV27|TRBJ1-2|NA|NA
CASSFSSGGYTF
TGTGCCAGCAGTTTTTCCTCGGGAGGCTACACCTTC
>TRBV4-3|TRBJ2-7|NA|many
CASSQDWGDPIGGGQYF
TGCGCCAGCAGCCAAGACTGGGGGGACCCCATCGGAGGCGGGCAGTACTTC
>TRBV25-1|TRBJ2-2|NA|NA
CASSESAGRGELFF
TGTGCCAGCAGTGAATCTGCCGGAAGGGGGGAGCTGTTTTTT
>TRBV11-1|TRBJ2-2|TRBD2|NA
CASSLASGGNTGELFF
TGTGCCAGCAGCTTGGCTAGCGGGGGGAACACCGGGGAGCTGTTTTTT
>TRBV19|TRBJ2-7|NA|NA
CASSTLTGGRSYEQYF
TGTGCCAGTAGTACTTTAACCGGGGGACGGAGCTACGAGCAGTACTTC
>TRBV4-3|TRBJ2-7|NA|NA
CASSQGGSGSFTSYEQYF
TGCGCCAGCAGCCAAGGGGGTAGCGGTTCTTTCACCTCCTACGAGCAGTACTTC
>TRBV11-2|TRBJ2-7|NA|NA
CASSLEWPYSYEQYF
TGTGCCAGCAGCTTAGAGTGGCCATACTCCTACGAGCAGTACTTC
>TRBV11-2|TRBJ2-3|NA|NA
CASSLYLAPRGTDTQYF
TGTGCCAGCAGCCTATACTTAGCCCCTCGAGGCACAGATACGCAGTATTTT
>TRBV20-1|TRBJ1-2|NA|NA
CSALRGNGYTF
TGCAGTGCCCTCAGGGGAAATGGCTACACCTTC